These 7 T cell receptor beta chains came from one sample sequenced in a study of T-cell memory formation after mild COVID-19. A single record per CDR3 protein comes from TCRdb applying MiXCR to the 5' RACE reads. Of 300,000 to 400,000 distinct CDR3 sequences in the sample, 25% to 30% were seen once. Sample: PBMCs or a T cell subset sorted from them (not recorded which). These receptors came from an adult woman who had mild COVID-19 (a few samples of this study predate the infection). Cell type and time point are not known.

J is TRBJ2-7 and V is TRBV11-1; D gene unclear. The CDR3 spans 16 residues. V lost 1 base and J lost 0, with 13 bases in between. The germline V gene encodes CDR1 SGHAT and CDR2 FQDESV (reference sequence). The chain's CDR3 is CASSLGVGPSSYEQYF. The CDR3 coding sequence is TGTGCCAGCAGCTTAGGGGTCGGGCCAAGCTCCTACGAGCAGTACTTC. The complete variable domain, with remaining parts taken from reference TRBV11-1 and TRBJ2-7, reads EAEVAQSPRYKITEKSQAVAFWCDPISGHATLYWYRQILGQGPELLVQFQDESVVDDSQLPKDRFSAERLKGVDSTLKIQPAELGDSAMYLCASSLGVGPSSYEQYFGPGTRLTVT.

The V call is TRBV6-2 or TRBV6-3, the J call TRBJ1-2; D unresolved. The ends were cut back, 1 base at V and 1 base at J, with 16 bases in the middle. Germline V gives CDR1 MNHEY, CDR2 SVGEGT. This CDR3 spans 17 amino acids. The CDR3 sequence is CASSYFLQNAGNYGYTF. CDR3 nucleotides: TGTGCCAGCAGTTACTTTCTGCAGAATGCTGGTAACTATGGCTACACCTTC.

The V and J genes are TRBV7-8 and TRBJ2-7, with 13 bases aligning to TRBD2. CDR1 SGHVS and CDR2 FQNEAQ come from the germline V gene. The CDR3 is made up of 19 amino acids. Losses at the gene ends were 5 bases for V and 0 bases for J; bases not matched to a gene: 13. The CDR3 sequence: CASSPAGSGLAGNSYEQYF. The CDR3 bases are TGTGCCAGCAGCCCGGCCGGATCGGGACTAGCGGGGAACTCCTACGAGCAGTACTTC.

The V and J genes are TRBV7-8 and TRBJ2-3, with D uncertain. Germline values: CDR1 SGHVS, CDR2 FQNEAQ. Trimming left V 5 bases short and J 3 bases short, with 9 bases between. This CDR3 contains 13 residues. This CDR3 is CASSRTPTDTQYF. The DNA of the CDR3 is TGTGCCAGCAGCCGAACACCTACAGATACGCAGTATTTT.

Only a few counts were recorded for this clonotype. The chain employs TRBV7-2 and TRBJ2-2; a possible D gene is TRBD2 (6 bases). Deletions cut 5 bases from V and 1 base from J, with 17 bases between. CDR1 is SGHTA and CDR2 is FQGNSA in the germline V gene. The CDR3 runs to 17 residues. The CDR3 is CASSPRRGLLNTGELFF. The CDR3 bases are TGTGCCAGCAGCCCCAGGAGGGGCCTTTTGAACACCGGGGAGCTGTTTTTT.

This chain joins TRBV12-3 or TRBV12-4 and TRBJ2-3; 12 bases are shared with TRBD2. V shed 5 bases and J 5 bases; nucleotides not matched to a gene: 11. This CDR3 contains 17 residues. The CDR3 DNA reads TGTGCCAGCAGTCAAGGACTAGCGGGGAGAAGTAAAGATACGCAGTATTTT. It yields the protein CASSQGLAGRSKDTQYF.

This clonotype was counted only a few times. J is TRBJ2-1 and V is TRBV7-2, with a possible D match to TRBD2 (6 bases). Germline V CDR1 and CDR2: SGHTA, FQGNSA. Trimming removed 0 bases at V and 6 bases at J, with 9 bases between. There are 14 residues in the CDR3. The CDR3 nucleotides read TGTGCCAGCAGCTTAGCGGCGGGACTCAATGAGCAGTTCTTC. This codes for CASSLAAGLNEQFF.